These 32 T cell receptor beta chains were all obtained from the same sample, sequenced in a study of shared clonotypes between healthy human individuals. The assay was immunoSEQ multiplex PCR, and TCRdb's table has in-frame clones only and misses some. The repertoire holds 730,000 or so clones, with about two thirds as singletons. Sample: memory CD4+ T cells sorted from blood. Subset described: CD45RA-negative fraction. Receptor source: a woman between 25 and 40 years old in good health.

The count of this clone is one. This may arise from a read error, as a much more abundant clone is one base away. Written as DNA, the CDR3 is TGTGCCAGCAGGGGGTACCAAGAGACCCAGTACTTC. Residues: CASRGYQETQYF. V is TRBV28 and J is TRBJ2-5; the D is unclear. The germline V and J ends were trimmed by 6 bases and 0 bases, with 5 bases remaining between them. Germline lookup yields CDR1 MDHEN and CDR2 SYDVKM. The CDR3 has 12 amino acids. Together with reference TRBV28 and TRBJ2-5, the CDR3 gives the full variable domain: DVKVTQSSRYLVKRTGEKVFLECVQDMDHENMFWYRQDPGLGLRLIYFSYDVKMKEKGDIPEGYSVSREKKERFSLILESASTNQTSMYLCASRGYQETQYFGPGTRLLVL.

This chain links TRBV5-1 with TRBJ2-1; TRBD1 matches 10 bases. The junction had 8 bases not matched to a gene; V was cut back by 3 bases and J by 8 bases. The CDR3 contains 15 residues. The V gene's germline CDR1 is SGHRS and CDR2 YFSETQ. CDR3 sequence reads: CASSSGQGGIDEQFF. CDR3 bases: TGCGCCAGCAGCTCTGGACAGGGGGGGATCGATGAGCAGTTCTTC.

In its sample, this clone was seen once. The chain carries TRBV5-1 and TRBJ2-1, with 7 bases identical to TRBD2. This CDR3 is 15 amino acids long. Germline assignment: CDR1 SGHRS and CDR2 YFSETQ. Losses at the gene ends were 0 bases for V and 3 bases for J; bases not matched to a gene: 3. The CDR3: CASSLAQRGYNEQFF. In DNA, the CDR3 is TGCGCCAGCAGCTTGGCCCAGCGGGGCTACAATGAGCAGTTCTTC.

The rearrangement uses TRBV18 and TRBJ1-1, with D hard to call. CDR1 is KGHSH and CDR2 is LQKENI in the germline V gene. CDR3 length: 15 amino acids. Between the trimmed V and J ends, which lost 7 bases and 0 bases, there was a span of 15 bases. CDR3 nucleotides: TGTGCCAGCTTAGGCCCCATACAGATGAACACTGAAGCTTTCTTT. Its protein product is CASLGPIQMNTEAFF. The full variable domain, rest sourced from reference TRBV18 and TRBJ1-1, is NAGVMQNPRHLVRRRGQEARLRCSPMKGHSHVYWYRQLPEEGLKFMVYLQKENIIDESGMPKERFSAEFPKEGPSILRIQQVVRGDSAAYFCASLGPIQMNTEAFFGQGTRLTVV.

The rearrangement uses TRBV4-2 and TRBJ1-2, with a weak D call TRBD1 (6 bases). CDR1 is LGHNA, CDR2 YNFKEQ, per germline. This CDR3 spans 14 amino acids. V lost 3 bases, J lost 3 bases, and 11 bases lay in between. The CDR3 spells CASSHTTGYYGYTF. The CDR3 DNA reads TGTGCCAGCAGCCACACGACAGGATACTATGGCTACACCTTC.

CDR3 coding DNA: TGTGCCAGCAGCCCTCAGGCTAGGGCCGGGGAGCTGTTTTTT. This translates into CASSPQARAGELFF. This chain uses TRBV7-3 with TRBJ2-2; D not resolved. The V end was cut by 5 bases, the J end by 6 bases, with 13 bases between. The CDR3 has 14 amino acids. Germline V CDR1 and CDR2: SGHTA, FQGTGA.

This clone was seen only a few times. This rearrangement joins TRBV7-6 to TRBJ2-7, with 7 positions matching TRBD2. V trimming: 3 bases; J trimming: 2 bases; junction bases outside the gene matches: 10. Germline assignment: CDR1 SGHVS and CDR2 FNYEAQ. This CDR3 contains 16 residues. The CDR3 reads CASSLGPAGTPYEQYF. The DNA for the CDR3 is TGTGCCAGCAGCTTGGGTCCAGCGGGAACACCCTACGAGCAGTACTTC.

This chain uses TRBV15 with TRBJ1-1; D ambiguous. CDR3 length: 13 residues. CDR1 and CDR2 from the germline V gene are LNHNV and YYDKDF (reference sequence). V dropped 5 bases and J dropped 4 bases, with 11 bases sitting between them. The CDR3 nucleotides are TGTGCCACCAGCTATCTTCAAAGCACTGAAGCTTTCTTT. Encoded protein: CATSYLQSTEAFF.

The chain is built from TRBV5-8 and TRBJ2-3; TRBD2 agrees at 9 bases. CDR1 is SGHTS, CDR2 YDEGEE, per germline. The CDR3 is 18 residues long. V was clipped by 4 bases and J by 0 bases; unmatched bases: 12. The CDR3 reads CASSPPGGRAGSTDTQYF. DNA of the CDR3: TGTGCCAGCAGCCCACCGGGCGGGAGGGCCGGTAGCACAGATACGCAGTATTTT.

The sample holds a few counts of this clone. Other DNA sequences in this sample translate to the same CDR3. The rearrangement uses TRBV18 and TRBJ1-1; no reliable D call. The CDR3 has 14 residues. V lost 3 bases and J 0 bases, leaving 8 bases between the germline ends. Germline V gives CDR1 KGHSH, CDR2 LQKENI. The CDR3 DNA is TGTGCCAGCTCACCCCCCTCCGTGAACACTGAAGCTTTCTTT. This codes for CASSPPSVNTEAFF.

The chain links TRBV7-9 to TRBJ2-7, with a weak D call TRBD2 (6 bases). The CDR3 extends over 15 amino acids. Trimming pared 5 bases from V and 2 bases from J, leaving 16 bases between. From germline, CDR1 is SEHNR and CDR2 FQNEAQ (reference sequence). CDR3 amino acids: CASSRVGTSPYEQYF. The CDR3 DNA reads TGTGCCAGCAGCCGGGTGGGCACTAGCCCCTACGAGCAGTACTTC.

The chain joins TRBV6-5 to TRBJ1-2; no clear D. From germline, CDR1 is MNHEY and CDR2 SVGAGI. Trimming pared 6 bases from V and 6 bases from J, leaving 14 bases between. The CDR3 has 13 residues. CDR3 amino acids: CASSSPASNGYTF. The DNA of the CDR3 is TGTGCCAGCAGCTCACCCGCCAGTAATGGCTACACCTTC.

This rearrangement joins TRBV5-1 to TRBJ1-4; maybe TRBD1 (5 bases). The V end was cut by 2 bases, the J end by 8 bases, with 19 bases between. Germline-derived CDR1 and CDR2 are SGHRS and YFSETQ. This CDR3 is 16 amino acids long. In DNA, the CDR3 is TGCGCCAGCAGCTTTTGGGGGATTGACAGAGAAGAAAAACTGTTTTTT. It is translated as CASSFWGIDREEKLFF.

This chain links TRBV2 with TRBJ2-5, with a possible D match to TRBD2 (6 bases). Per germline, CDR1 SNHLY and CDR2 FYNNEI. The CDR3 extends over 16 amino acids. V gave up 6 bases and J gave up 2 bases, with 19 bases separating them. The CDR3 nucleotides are TGTGCCAGCAGGAGGACTAACCTAAACCAGCAAGAGACCCAGTACTTC. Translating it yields CASRRTNLNQQETQYF.

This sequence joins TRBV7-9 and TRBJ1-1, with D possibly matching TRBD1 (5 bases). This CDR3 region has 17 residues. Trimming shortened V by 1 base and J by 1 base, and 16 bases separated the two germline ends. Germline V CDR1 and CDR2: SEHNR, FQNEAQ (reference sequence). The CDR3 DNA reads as TGTGCCAGCAGCTTAGTAGGTGCCGGGACCGCGAACACTGAAGCTTTCTTT. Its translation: CASSLVGAGTANTEAFF.

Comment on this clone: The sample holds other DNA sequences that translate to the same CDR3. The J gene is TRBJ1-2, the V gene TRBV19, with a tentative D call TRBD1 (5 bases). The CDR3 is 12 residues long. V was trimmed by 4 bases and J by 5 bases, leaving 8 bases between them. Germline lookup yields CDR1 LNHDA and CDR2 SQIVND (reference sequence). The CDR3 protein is CASSTRDYGYTF. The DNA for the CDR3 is TGTGCCAGTAGTACCAGGGATTATGGCTACACCTTC.

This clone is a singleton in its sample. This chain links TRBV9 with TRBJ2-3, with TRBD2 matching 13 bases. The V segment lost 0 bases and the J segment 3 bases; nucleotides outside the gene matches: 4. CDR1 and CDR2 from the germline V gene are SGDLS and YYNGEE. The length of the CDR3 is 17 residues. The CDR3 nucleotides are TGTGCCAGCAGCGTAGGGACTAGCGGGGGTGGAACAGATACGCAGTATTTT. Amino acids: CASSVGTSGGGTDTQYF.

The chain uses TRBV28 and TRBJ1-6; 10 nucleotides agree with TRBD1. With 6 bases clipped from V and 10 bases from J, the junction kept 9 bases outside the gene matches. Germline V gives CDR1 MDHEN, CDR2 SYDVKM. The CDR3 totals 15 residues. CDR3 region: CASRTRDRGNSPLHF. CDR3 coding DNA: TGTGCCAGCAGGACTCGGGACAGGGGAAACTCACCCCTCCACTTT.

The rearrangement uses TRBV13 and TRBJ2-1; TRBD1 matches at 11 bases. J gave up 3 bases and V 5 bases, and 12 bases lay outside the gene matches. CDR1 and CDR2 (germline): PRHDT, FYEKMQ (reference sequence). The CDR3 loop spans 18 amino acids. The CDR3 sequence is CASSGGTGGWLVYNEQFF. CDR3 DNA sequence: TGTGCCAGCAGCGGCGGGACAGGGGGGTGGTTGGTCTACAATGAGCAGTTCTTC.

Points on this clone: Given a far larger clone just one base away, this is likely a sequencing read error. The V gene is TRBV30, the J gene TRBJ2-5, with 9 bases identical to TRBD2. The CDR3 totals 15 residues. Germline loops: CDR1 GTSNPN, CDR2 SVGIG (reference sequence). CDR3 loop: CAWGVFSGSGKTQYF. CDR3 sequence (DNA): TGTGCCTGGGGTGTCTTTAGCGGGAGTGGCAAGACCCAGTACTTC.

The CDR3 region has the DNA TGTGCCAGCAGTGGCGGACAGTCTGTCGGCAGCGGGTTGGAACTGTTTTTT. Residues: CASSGGQSVGSGLELFF. The J gene is TRBJ1-4, the V gene TRBV6-1; possibly TRBD1 for D (6 bases). This CDR3 spans 17 amino acids. V was clipped by 4 bases and J by 12 bases, with 27 bases between them. Germline assignment: CDR1 MNHNS and CDR2 SASEGT.

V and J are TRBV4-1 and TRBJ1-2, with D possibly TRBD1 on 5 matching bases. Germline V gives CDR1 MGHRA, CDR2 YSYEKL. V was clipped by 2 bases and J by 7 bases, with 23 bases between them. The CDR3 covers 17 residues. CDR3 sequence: CASSQLGTGGSIGGYTF. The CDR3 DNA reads TGCGCCAGCAGCCAATTGGGGACGGGGGGTTCGATCGGTGGCTACACCTTC.

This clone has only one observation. CDR3 amino acids: CASSQGSLGQKNIQYF. The CDR3 DNA follows: TGTGCCAGCAGCCAAGGCTCGTTAGGGCAGAAAAACATTCAGTACTTC. This chain uses TRBV14 with TRBJ2-4; D gene uncertain. This CDR3 is built from 16 residues. Germline CDR1 reads SGHDN; CDR2 reads FVKESK. Trimming stripped 1 base from V and 4 bases from J, with 14 bases between.

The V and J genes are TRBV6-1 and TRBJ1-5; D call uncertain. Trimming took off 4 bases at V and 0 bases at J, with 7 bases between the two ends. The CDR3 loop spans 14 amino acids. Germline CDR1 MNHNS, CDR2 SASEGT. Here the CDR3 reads CASSGVTSNQPQHF. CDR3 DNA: TGTGCCAGCAGTGGGGTCACTAGCAATCAGCCCCAGCATTTT.

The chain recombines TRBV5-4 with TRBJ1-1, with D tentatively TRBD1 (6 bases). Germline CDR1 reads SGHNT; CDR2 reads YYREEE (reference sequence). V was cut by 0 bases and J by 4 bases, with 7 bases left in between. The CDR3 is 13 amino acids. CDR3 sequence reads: CASSLAGVTEAFF. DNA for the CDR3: TGTGCCAGCAGCTTGGCAGGGGTCACTGAAGCTTTCTTT. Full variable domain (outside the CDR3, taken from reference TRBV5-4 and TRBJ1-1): ETGVTQSPTHLIKTRGQQVTLRCSSQSGHNTVSWYQQALGQGPQFIFQYYREEENGRGNFPPRFSGLQFPNYSSELNVNALELDDSALYLCASSLAGVTEAFFGQGTRLTVV.

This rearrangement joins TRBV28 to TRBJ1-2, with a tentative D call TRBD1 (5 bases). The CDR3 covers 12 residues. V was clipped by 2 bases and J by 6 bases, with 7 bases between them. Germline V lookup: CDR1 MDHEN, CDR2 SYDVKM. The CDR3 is CASSLPGNGYTF. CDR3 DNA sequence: TGTGCCAGCAGTTTACCAGGGAATGGCTACACCTTC.

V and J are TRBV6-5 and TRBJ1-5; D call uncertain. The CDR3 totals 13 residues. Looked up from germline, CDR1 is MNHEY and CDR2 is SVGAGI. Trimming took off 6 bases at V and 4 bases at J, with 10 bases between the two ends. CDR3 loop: CASSWAGNQPQHF. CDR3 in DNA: TGTGCCAGCAGCTGGGCGGGAAATCAGCCCCAGCATTTT.

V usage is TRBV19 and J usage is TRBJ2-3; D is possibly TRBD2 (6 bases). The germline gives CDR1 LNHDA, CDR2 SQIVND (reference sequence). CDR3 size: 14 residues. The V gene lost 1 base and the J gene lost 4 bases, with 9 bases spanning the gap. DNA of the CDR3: TGTGCCAGTAGTATAGGGAGGGCCTCAGATACGCAGTATTTT. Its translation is CASSIGRASDTQYF.

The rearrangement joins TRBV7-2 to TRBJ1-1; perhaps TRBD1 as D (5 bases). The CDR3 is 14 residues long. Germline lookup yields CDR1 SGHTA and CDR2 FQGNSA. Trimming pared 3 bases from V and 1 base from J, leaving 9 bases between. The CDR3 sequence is CASSFDSGNTEAFF. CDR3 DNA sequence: TGTGCCAGCAGCTTTGACAGCGGGAACACTGAAGCTTTCTTT.

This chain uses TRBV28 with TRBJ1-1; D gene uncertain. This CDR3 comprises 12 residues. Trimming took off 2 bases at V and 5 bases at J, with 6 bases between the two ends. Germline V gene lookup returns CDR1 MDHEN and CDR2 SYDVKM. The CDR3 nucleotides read TGTGCCAGCAGTTTACTGCAGACTGAAGCTTTCTTT. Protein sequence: CASSLLQTEAFF.

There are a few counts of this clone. CDR3 sequence reads: CASSLVGRVQETQYF. The CDR3 DNA is TGCGCCAGCTCTTTAGTGGGCAGGGTGCAAGAGACCCAGTACTTC. The chain links TRBV23-1 to TRBJ2-5, with TRBD1 as a possible D gene (5 bases). TRBV23-1 qualifies as an ORF whose function is uncertain. V lost 8 bases and J 2 bases, leaving 18 bases between the germline ends. The CDR3 extends over 15 amino acids.

CDR3 residues: CASSLGFKGVSNQPQHF. CDR3 in DNA: TGTGCCAGCAGTTTGGGTTTTAAAGGGGTTTCGAATCAGCCCCAGCATTTT. The chain has TRBV28 and TRBJ1-5; D perhaps matches TRBD1 (5 bases). The germline CDR1 and CDR2 sequences are MDHEN and SYDVKM. Trimming shortened V by 3 bases and J by 4 bases, and 19 bases separated the two germline ends. The CDR3 is 17 amino acids.